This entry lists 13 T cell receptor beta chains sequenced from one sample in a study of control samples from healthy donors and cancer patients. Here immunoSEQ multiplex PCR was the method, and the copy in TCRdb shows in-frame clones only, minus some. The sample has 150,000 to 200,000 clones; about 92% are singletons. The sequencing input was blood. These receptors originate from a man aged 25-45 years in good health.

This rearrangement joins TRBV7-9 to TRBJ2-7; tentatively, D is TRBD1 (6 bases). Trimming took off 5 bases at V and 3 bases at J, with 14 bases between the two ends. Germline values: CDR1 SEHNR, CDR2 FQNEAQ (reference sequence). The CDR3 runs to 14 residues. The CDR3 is CASSPRRDIYEQYF. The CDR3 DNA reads TGTGCCAGCAGCCCCAGAAGGGACATCTACGAGCAGTACTTC.

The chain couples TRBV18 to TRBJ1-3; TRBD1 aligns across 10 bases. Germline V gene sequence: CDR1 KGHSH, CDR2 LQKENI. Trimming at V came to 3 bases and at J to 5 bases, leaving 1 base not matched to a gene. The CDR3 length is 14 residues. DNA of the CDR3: TGTGCCAGCTCACCGGGACAGGGGAGAAACACCATATATTTT. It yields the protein CASSPGQGRNTIYF.

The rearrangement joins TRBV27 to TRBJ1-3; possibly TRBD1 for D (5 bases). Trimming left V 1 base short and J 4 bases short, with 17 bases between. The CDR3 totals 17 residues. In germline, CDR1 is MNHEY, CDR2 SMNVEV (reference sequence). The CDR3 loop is CASSLWGPQGSGNTIYF. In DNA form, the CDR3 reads TGTGCCAGCAGTTTATGGGGCCCCCAGGGAAGCGGAAACACCATATATTTT.

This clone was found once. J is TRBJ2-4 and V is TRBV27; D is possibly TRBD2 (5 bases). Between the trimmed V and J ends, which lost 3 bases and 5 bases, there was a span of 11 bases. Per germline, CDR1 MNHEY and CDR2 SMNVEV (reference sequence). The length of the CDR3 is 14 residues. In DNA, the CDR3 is TGTGCCAGCAGTTTTGCGGGTACACAAAACATTCAGTACTTC. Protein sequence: CASSFAGTQNIQYF.

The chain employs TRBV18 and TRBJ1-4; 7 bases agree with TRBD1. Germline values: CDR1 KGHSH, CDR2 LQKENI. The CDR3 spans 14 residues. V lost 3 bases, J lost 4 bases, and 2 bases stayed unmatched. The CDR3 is CASSPGTDNEKLFF. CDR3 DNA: TGTGCCAGCTCACCCGGGACAGATAATGAAAAACTGTTTTTT.

The chain's CDR3 is CATRPLGSDQPQHF. The CDR3 nucleotides are TGTGCCACCCGCCCTTTAGGGTCGGACCAGCCCCAGCATTTT. This rearrangement joins TRBV15 to TRBJ1-5, with unresolved D. The length of the CDR3 is 14 residues. Trimming stripped 8 bases from V and 7 bases from J, with 18 bases between. Germline V gene lookup returns CDR1 LNHNV and CDR2 YYDKDF (reference sequence).

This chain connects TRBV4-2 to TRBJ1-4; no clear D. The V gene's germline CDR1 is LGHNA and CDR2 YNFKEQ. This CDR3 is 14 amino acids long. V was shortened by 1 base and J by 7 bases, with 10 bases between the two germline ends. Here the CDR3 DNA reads TGTGCCAGCAGCCAAGCCGGGGAGGGTGAAAAACTGTTTTTT. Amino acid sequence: CASSQAGEGEKLFF.

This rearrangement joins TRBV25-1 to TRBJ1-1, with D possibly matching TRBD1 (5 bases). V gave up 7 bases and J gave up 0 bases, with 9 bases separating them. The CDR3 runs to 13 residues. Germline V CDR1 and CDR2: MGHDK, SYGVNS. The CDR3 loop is CASMDKVNTEAFF. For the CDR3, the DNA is TGTGCCAGCATGGACAAAGTGAACACTGAAGCTTTCTTT.

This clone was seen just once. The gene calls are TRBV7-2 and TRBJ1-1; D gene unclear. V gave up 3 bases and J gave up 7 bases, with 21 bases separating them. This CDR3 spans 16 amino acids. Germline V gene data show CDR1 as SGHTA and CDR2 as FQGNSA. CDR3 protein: CASSFARTSQGIEAFF. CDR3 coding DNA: TGTGCCAGCAGCTTCGCCCGGACTTCCCAAGGTATTGAAGCTTTCTTT.

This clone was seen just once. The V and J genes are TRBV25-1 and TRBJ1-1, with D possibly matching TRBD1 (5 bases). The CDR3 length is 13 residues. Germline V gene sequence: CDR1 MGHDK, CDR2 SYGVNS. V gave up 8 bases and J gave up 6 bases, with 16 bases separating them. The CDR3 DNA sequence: TGTGCCAGCTCCTACGGGGGTTGGGCTGAAGCTTTCTTT. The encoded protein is CASSYGGWAEAFF. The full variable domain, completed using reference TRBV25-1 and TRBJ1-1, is EADIYQTPRYLVIGTGKKITLECSQTMGHDKMYWYQQDPGMELHLIHYSYGVNSTEKGDLSSESTVSRIRTEHFPLTLESARPSHTSQYLCASSYGGWAEAFFGQGTRLTVV.

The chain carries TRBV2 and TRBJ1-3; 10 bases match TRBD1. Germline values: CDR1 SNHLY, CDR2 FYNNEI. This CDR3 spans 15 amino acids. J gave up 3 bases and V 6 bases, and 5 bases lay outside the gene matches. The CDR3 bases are TGTGCCAGCAGAGACAGGGGGCGGAATGGAAACACCATATATTTT. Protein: CASRDRGRNGNTIYF.

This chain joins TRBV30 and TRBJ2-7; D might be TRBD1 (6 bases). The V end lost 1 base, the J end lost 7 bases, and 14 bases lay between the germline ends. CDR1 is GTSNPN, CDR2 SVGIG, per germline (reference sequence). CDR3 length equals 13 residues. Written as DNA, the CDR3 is TGTGCCTGGAGTGCGGGACAATTGACAGAGCAGTACTTC. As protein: CAWSAGQLTEQYF.

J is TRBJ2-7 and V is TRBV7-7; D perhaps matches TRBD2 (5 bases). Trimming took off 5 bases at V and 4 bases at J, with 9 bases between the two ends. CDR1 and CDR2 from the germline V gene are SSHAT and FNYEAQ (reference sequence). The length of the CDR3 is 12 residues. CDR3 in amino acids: CASSNPGYEQYF. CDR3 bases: TGTGCCAGCAGCAACCCGGGGTACGAGCAGTACTTC.